A single sample is the source of the 25 T cell receptor beta chains below, sequenced in a study of T-cell reconstitution after alpha-beta-depleted transplantation in children. The TCRbeta library incorporated unique molecular identifiers. TCRdb analysed the PCR reads with MiXCR anew, one entry per CDR3 protein. The sample has roughly 280,000 distinct CDR3 sequences; around a tenth are singletons. Specimen: peripheral blood, collected 180 days after TCRalphabeta/CD19-depleted stem cell transplant. Source of these receptors: a male patient under 10 years old who had a stem cell transplant for chronic granulomatous disease, so the T cells may come from the graft donor.

This clonotype was detected ten times or more. This rearrangement joins TRBV11-2 to TRBJ2-7, with D perhaps TRBD2 (6 bases). Germline loops: CDR1 SGHAT, CDR2 FQNNGV. The CDR3 sequence is 14 residues long. The V end lost 3 bases, the J end lost 3 bases, and 12 bases lay between the germline ends. The CDR3 protein is CASSFGGILYEQYF. CDR3 DNA sequence: TGTGCCAGCAGCTTTGGGGGGATCCTCTACGAGCAGTACTTC. Based on the CDR3 plus reference TRBV11-2 and TRBJ2-7, the full variable domain is EAGVAQSPRYKIIEKRQSVAFWCNPISGHATLYWYQQILGQGPKLLIQFQNNGVVDDSQLPKDRFSAERLKGVDSTLKIQPAKLEDSAVYLCASSFGGILYEQYFGPGTRLTVT.

On this clonotype itself: One base away lies a much larger clone, so this may be a sequencing read error. The chain links TRBV18 to TRBJ1-1, with 7 bases fitting TRBD1. The germline CDR1 and CDR2 sequences are KGHSH and LQKENI. The CDR3 length is 15 residues. CDR3 region: CASSPPGTVKTEAFF. CDR3 nucleotides: TGTGCCAGCTCACCGCCCGGGACAGTGAAAACTGAAGCTTTCTTT.

On this clonotype: This could be a read error, since a much larger clone is one nucleotide away. V is TRBV29-1 and J is TRBJ2-5; 8 nucleotides match TRBD1. The germline V gene encodes CDR1 SQVTM and CDR2 ANQGSEA. The CDR3 has 12 amino acids. The junction had 2 bases not matched to a gene; V was cut back by 7 bases and J by 1 base. CDR3 bases: TGCAGCGCAGGGGGCTTCCAAGAGACCCAGTACTTC. Its translation is CSAGGFQETQYF.

This clonotype was seen repeatedly, ten times or more. The V and J genes are TRBV29-1 and TRBJ2-5, with unresolved D. The CDR3 runs to 12 residues. V was trimmed by 5 bases and J by 5 bases, leaving 12 bases between them. Germline CDR1 and CDR2: SQVTM and ANQGSEA. CDR3 region: CSVLPLLETQYF. CDR3 bases: TGCAGCGTTTTACCCCTTCTGGAGACCCAGTACTTC.

This clonotype was seen repeatedly, ten times or more. V usage is TRBV12-3 or TRBV12-4 and J usage is TRBJ1-1, with 7 bases matching TRBD1. V shed 1 base and J 9 bases; nucleotides not matched to a gene: 5. The CDR3 length is 13 residues. CDR3 nucleotides: TGTGCCAGCAGTTTAGTGCCGGGACAGAAAGCTTTCTTT. Translation gives CASSLVPGQKAFF.

This clonotype was seen at least ten times. CDR3 protein: CATREGRRTGIAYEQYF. In DNA, the CDR3 is TGTGCCACCAGGGAAGGGAGACGAACAGGGATCGCCTACGAGCAGTACTTC. The chain links TRBV15 to TRBJ2-7, with a weak D call TRBD1 (6 bases). V lost 6 bases and J lost 2, with 23 bases in between. There are 17 residues in the CDR3. CDR1 is LNHNV and CDR2 is YYDKDF in the germline V gene (reference sequence).

This clonotype showed up many times. The chain joins TRBV12-3 or TRBV12-4 to TRBJ1-5; D is perhaps TRBD1 (5 bases). With 7 bases removed from V and 0 bases from J, the gap between germline ends came to 10 bases. This CDR3 comprises 14 residues. CDR3 loop: CASTRDLSNQPQHF. The CDR3 region has the DNA TGTGCCAGCACCCGGGACCTTAGCAATCAGCCCCAGCATTTT.

CDR3 sequence reads: CAIPSSNEKLFF. The CDR3 bases are TGTGCCATCCCGAGTTCTAATGAAAAACTGTTTTTT. This sequence joins TRBV2 and TRBJ1-4, with D unresolved. Germline V lookup: CDR1 SNHLY, CDR2 FYNNEI. The V end lost 10 bases, the J end lost 3 bases, and 9 bases lay between the germline ends. The CDR3 sequence is 12 residues long.

This clonotype occurred many times. V and J are TRBV3-1 and TRBJ2-7; D unresolved. The CDR3 has 14 amino acids. CDR1 and CDR2 (germline): LGHDT, YNNKEL (reference sequence). V was pared by 0 bases and J by 2 bases, with 8 bases between. The CDR3 reads CASSQEGMPYEQYF. DNA of the CDR3: TGTGCCAGCAGCCAAGAAGGCATGCCCTACGAGCAGTACTTC.

This clonotype has at least ten counts. The V and J genes are TRBV18 and TRBJ1-6, with D maybe TRBD1 (5 bases). The CDR3 has 16 amino acids. V was shortened by 4 bases and J by 11 bases, with 21 bases between the two germline ends. CDR1 is KGHSH and CDR2 is LQKENI in the germline V gene. CDR3 residues: CASSRPGRPQGTPLHF. CDR3 nucleotides: TGTGCCAGCTCACGACCGGGACGGCCCCAAGGGACACCCCTCCACTTT.

This clonotype was counted between two and nine times. The chain employs TRBV18 and TRBJ2-3, with 10 bases matching TRBD2. Unmatched junction bases numbered 8, after V lost 3 bases and J lost 2 bases. CDR1 KGHSH and CDR2 LQKENI come from the germline V gene. The CDR3 is made up of 17 amino acids. The chain's CDR3 is CASSPLPGLANTDTQYF. CDR3 bases: TGTGCCAGCTCACCCTTACCGGGACTAGCGAACACAGATACGCAGTATTTT.

This clonotype was seen repeatedly, ten times or more. The chain has TRBV15 and TRBJ2-1, with 15 bases that match TRBD2. The ends lost 4 bases at V and 6 bases at J; junction bases unmatched: 13. The CDR3 contains 19 residues. Germline values: CDR1 LNHNV, CDR2 YYDKDF (reference sequence). CDR3 nucleotides: TGTGCCACCAGCAAAGGTATTCCCGGGACTAGCGGGAGGAGCAATGAGCAGTTCTTC. This sequence encodes CATSKGIPGTSGRSNEQFF.

Comments on this clonotype: A read error may be the cause here, since a much bigger clone is one base away. This CDR3 is missing its conserved last phenylalanine or tryptophan, likely due to a read error. J is TRBJ2-5 and V is TRBV6-5; TRBD2 is a possible D gene (5 bases). Trimming pared 3 bases from V and 4 bases from J, leaving 21 bases between. The CDR3 spans 17 residues. Per the germline V gene, CDR1 is MNHEY and CDR2 is SVGAGI. CDR3: CASSYRSRAKRGETQYI. The CDR3 coding sequence is TGTGCCAGCAGTTATAGAAGCCGGGCCAAACGGGGAGAGACCCAGTACATC.

This clonotype has ten or more counts. The V and J genes are TRBV3-1 and TRBJ2-1, with 8 bases that match TRBD2. The germline V gene encodes CDR1 LGHDT and CDR2 YNNKEL (reference sequence). After removal of 4 bases from V and 7 bases from J, the junction contained 6 bases not matched to a gene. The CDR3 runs to 14 residues. CDR3 nucleotides: TGTGCCAGCAGCCCACGGACTAGCAGGAATGAGCAGTTCTTC. The encoded protein is CASSPRTSRNEQFF.

Many counts were recorded for this clonotype. CDR3 sequence (DNA): TGTGCCAGCAGTTTAGTCAGGCAGTTGGCCGGGGAGCTGTTTTTT. Its translation is CASSLVRQLAGELFF. The chain is built from TRBV12-3 or TRBV12-4 and TRBJ2-2, with no clear D. This CDR3 has 15 amino acids. V was cut by 1 base and J by 6 bases, with 12 bases left in between.

There are many counts of this clonotype. The gene calls are TRBV2 and TRBJ2-7; perhaps TRBD1 as D (6 bases). CDR3 size: 15 residues. CDR1 is SNHLY and CDR2 is FYNNEI in the germline V gene. V was trimmed by 1 base and J by 6 bases, leaving 16 bases between them. The CDR3 region is CASSEEGTGLGEQYF. As DNA, the CDR3 is TGTGCCAGCAGTGAAGAGGGTACAGGGCTTGGCGAGCAGTACTTC. Full variable domain (outside the CDR3, taken from reference TRBV2 and TRBJ2-7): EPEVTQTPSHQVTQMGQEVILRCVPISNHLYFYWYRQILGQKVEFLVSFYNNEISEKSEIFDDQFSVERPDGSNFTLKIRSTKLEDSAMYFCASSEEGTGLGEQYFGPGTRLTVT.

This clonotype was recorded at least ten times. The chain employs TRBV27 and TRBJ2-5; no reliable D call. This CDR3 has 13 residues. The ends were cut back, 0 bases at V and 4 bases at J, with 6 bases in the middle. Germline lookup yields CDR1 MNHEY and CDR2 SMNVEV (reference sequence). CDR3 bases: TGTGCCAGCAGTTTATCGTGGGGAGAGACCCAGTACTTC. Its translation: CASSLSWGETQYF.

This clonotype was observed at least ten times. The chain employs TRBV9 and TRBJ2-1, with D possibly called TRBD1 or TRBD2 (6 bases each). In germline, CDR1 is SGDLS, CDR2 YYNGEE. The CDR3 has 16 amino acids. V was pared by 4 bases and J by 1 base, with 15 bases between. This CDR3 is CASSIYQGGSYNEQFF. CDR3 DNA: TGTGCCAGCAGCATATACCAAGGGGGGTCCTACAATGAGCAGTTCTTC.

The V call is TRBV4-2, the J call TRBJ2-2; D is ambiguous. V was trimmed by 0 bases and J by 6 bases, leaving 8 bases between them. CDR3 size: 14 residues. CDR1 is LGHNA, CDR2 YNFKEQ, per germline. The CDR3 protein is CASSQDWLPGELFF. The CDR3 DNA is TGTGCCAGCAGCCAAGATTGGCTTCCCGGGGAGCTGTTTTTT.

This clonotype has ten or more counts. J is TRBJ1-1 and V is TRBV12-3 or TRBV12-4; possible D gene TRBD1, 5 bases. V shed 5 bases and J shed 5 bases, with 12 bases lying between them. CDR3 length: 13 residues. The CDR3 protein is CASSRTPGTEAFF. As DNA, the CDR3 is TGTGCCAGCAGTAGGACACCGGGAACTGAAGCTTTCTTT.

This clonotype appeared many times. This chain links TRBV3-1 with TRBJ2-3; a weak D match, TRBD1 (5 bases). There are 15 residues in the CDR3. The V end lost 5 bases, the J end lost 3 bases, and 15 bases lay between the germline ends. Germline-derived CDR1 and CDR2 are LGHDT and YNNKEL (reference sequence). The CDR3 is CASSGQLLLTDTQYF. As DNA, the CDR3 is TGTGCCAGCAGCGGACAACTACTCCTGACAGATACGCAGTATTTT.

This clonotype was recorded many times. The chain employs TRBV7-9 and TRBJ2-7, with D possibly being TRBD1 or TRBD2 (5 bases each). This CDR3 is 15 amino acids long. V was clipped by 5 bases and J by 4 bases, with 18 bases between them. Germline assignment: CDR1 SEHNR and CDR2 FQNEAQ (reference sequence). In DNA, the CDR3 is TGTGCCAGCAGCCCACAGGTGGGGGTTGTATACGAGCAGTACTTC. Its translation is CASSPQVGVVYEQYF.

This clonotype was counted at least ten times. The rearrangement joins TRBV29-1 to TRBJ2-2, with 9 bases fitting TRBD1. Germline loops: CDR1 SQVTM, CDR2 ANQGSEA. The V and J ends lost 0 bases and 0 bases, in that order; junction bases with no gene match: 2. The CDR3 extends over 16 amino acids. The CDR3 here is CSVEDTGGPNTGELFF. CDR3 in DNA: TGCAGCGTTGAAGACACAGGGGGCCCGAACACCGGGGAGCTGTTTTTT.

This clonotype was seen many times. V and J are TRBV5-1 and TRBJ1-4; 8 bases are shared with TRBD1. The J segment lost 7 bases and the V segment lost 4 bases, leaving 9 bases of the junction unmatched. The CDR3 spans 15 residues. From germline, CDR1 is SGHRS and CDR2 YFSETQ. CDR3 nucleotides: TGCGCCAGCAGCCGAGAAGGCAGGGGGCCTGAAAAACTGTTTTTT. Its translation is CASSREGRGPEKLFF.

This clonotype was counted at least ten times. The CDR3, as DNA: TGTGCCAGCACCCAAGGGGGAGTGAAGTACTTC. Its translation: CASTQGGVKYF. The rearrangement uses TRBV6-2 or TRBV6-3 and TRBJ2-7; perhaps TRBD1 as D (6 bases). The germline V and J ends were trimmed by 7 bases and 11 bases, with 15 bases remaining between them. The CDR3 totals 11 residues. Germline V gene lookup returns CDR1 MNHEY and CDR2 SVGEGT.